The rows below give T cell receptor beta chains drawn from one sample of a study of T cell changes during pregnancy in multiple sclerosis. Libraries were prepared by immunoSEQ multiplex PCR; TCRdb keeps only in-frame clonotypes and omits some of them. Of 65,000 to 85,000 clones in the sample, roughly nine tenths were seen once. The source was peripheral blood, collected in the second trimester of pregnancy. The receptor set was obtained from a female donor with multiple sclerosis, enrolled in a pregnancy study. Both conserved end residues are trimmed from each CDR3.

V | CDR3
TRBV5-1 | ASSLVQGASETQY
TRBV6-6 | ASSYAGSSAQPQH
TRBV7-2 | ASSYGDNAYEQY
TRBV30 | AWSGLAGPRTSYNEQF
TRBV4-2 | ASSQDLQGSYEQY
TRBV2 | ASRIQGEGEQY
TRBV10-2 | ASNGGRGTGEGTEAF
TRBV6-6 | ASSFVRQGENEQF
TRBV7-8 | ASSLEGPTNEKLF
TRBV20-1 | SARDQYEQY
TRBV6-5 | ASRPGLFSYEQY
TRBV4-3 | ASSQVPGGADEKLF
TRBV7-9 | ASSLAGQTLAGYVQF
TRBV6-5 | ASSYGIGGSRTLH
TRBV5-8 | ASSPAGGAGQY
TRBV6-1 | ASREWTSGNTGELF
TRBV18 | ASSPAAGRIAYEQY
TRBV2 | ASLRGYNEQF
TRBV2 | ASSGGVTGNEQF
TRBV29-1 | SVEDRSSYEQY
TRBV6-1 | ASSRYGTGTYGYT
TRBV29-1 | SVRTDDNSPLH
TRBV29-1 | SVERGTGGGEQY
TRBV19 | ASSIVANPFSGNTIY
TRBV7-2 | ASSGDFRYGYT
TRBV6-5 | ASSNGQGPQY
TRBV11-2 | ASRTETENTEAF
TRBV7-3 | ASTLGQTNSPLH
TRBV5-1 | ASSPLAVQETQY
TRBV4-2 | ASGSWDRGGEQY
TRBV27 | ASSFRGSPYNSPLH
TRBV28 | ASTKRGLGEKLF
TRBV5-6 | ASSLSGRRDEQY
TRBV5-4 | ASSGTGGANYGYT
TRBV7-9 | ASSTGTGGLNQPQH
TRBV18 | ASSPGQGDGYT
TRBV10-3 | AISEIANYGYT
TRBV5-1 | ASSLGSSGSTDTQY
TRBV27 | ASRRQLTDTQY
TRBV19 | ASSTDRVGGYT
TRBV5-1 | ASSLGLINTGELF
TRBV28 | ASSPSGQGGEQY
TRBV7-3 | ASSSQATNYGYT
TRBV2 | ASPIGQGAVAF
TRBV10-1 | ASSEREVSNEQF
TRBV19 | ASSSWDSLNTEAF
TRBV2 | ASRTDGVGTEAF
TRBV5-1 | ASSWTPPGVGNTIY
TRBV11-2 | ASSLGRKLQETQY
TRBV30 | AWTGQGRGGDEKLF
TRBV19 | ASRLTGYREGYT
TRBV7-2 | ASSLGFRGNQPQH